This T cell receptor (beta chain) was recovered during a study of blood T cell repertoires in COVID-19. Whole-study context: Samples came from the United States, Italy and Spain, spanning acute and convalescent COVID-19. Sources were T cells, B-cell-depleted T cells, or PBMCs; the material itself was cDNA or gDNA.

As handled by the study authors: Estimates of nucleated cell counts were drawn from the amplification of reference gene primers. Repertoires were generated with immunoSEQ multiplex PCR, while TCRdb's copy carries only in-frame clones and drops some. D and trimming come from the DNA, and the V and J calls and clone size come from that table. The table includes 200,000 to 250,000 clones, 84% detected once. The count of this clone is one. Germline V gives CDR1 SGHKS, CDR2 YYEKEE (reference sequence). The CDR3 extends over 13 amino acids. J was trimmed by 6 bases and V by 7 bases; bases with no gene match: 10.

The sequence was collected from a woman aged 50 to 65 with active or convalescent COVID-19. The sequenced sample was peripheral blood. V is TRBV5-5 and J is TRBJ2-7, with 7 bases aligning to TRBD1. The CDR3 loop is CASSFRAGGEQYV. The CDR3 region has the DNA TGTGCCAGCTCCTTCCGGGCAGGGGGCGAGCAGTACGTC.